The 13 T cell receptor beta chains below come from one sample, sequenced in a study of EBV T-cell therapy then PD-1 blockade in nasopharyngeal carcinoma. Clones were read by immunoSEQ multiplex PCR, and TCRdb kept only the in-frame ones, dropping some. The repertoire has 20,000 or so clones, approximately 87% of them found once; the top ten carry roughly 30%. Treatment specified: AdE1-LMPpoly-expanded autologous EBV-specific T-cell therapy followed by anti-PD-1 nivolumab. Antigens for these TCRs are unknown. Specimen: CD8+ T cells from blood, collected around day 58 from a patient whose treatment included autologous EBV-specific T cells and nivolumab. The receptors were gathered from a man aged 35-49 years with nasopharyngeal carcinoma.

V usage is TRBV9 and J usage is TRBJ1-3; no definite D call. Between the trimmed V and J ends, which lost 4 bases and 0 bases, there was a span of 11 bases. The CDR3 is 15 amino acids. From germline, CDR1 is SGDLS and CDR2 YYNGEE. CDR3: CASSPSTISGNTIYF. CDR3 in DNA: TGTGCCAGCAGCCCCTCCACCATCTCTGGAAACACCATATATTTT.

The chain recombines TRBV2 with TRBJ2-7; 9 bases match TRBD2. Germline assignment: CDR1 SNHLY and CDR2 FYNNEI. This CDR3 is built from 16 residues. Trimming cost V 4 bases and J 2 bases; bases outside gene matches: 9. The CDR3 protein is CASSGESGGLTYEQYF. As DNA, the CDR3 is TGTGCCAGCAGTGGAGAAAGCGGGGGGCTTACCTACGAGCAGTACTTC.

CDR3 nucleotides: TGCGCCAGCAGTGTTAACAGGGTCACCTACGAGCAGTACTTC. Translated, it gives CASSVNRVTYEQYF. This rearrangement joins TRBV10-2 to TRBJ2-7, with a tentative D call TRBD1 (6 bases). Per germline, CDR1 WSHSY and CDR2 SAAADI. This CDR3 contains 14 residues. Trimming removed 4 bases from V and 2 bases from J, with 12 bases in between.

The chain uses TRBV4-3 and TRBJ1-5; D gene unclear. Trimming left V 3 bases short and J 0 bases short, with 6 bases between. The CDR3 runs to 14 residues. The germline V gene has CDR1 LGHNA and CDR2 YSLEER. Here the CDR3 DNA reads TGCGCCAGCAGCCAGTGGGGTAGCAATCAGCCCCAGCATTTT. This codes for CASSQWGSNQPQHF.

The gene calls are TRBV28 and TRBJ2-3; 9 bases match TRBD1. V dropped 6 bases and J dropped 4; count of bases not matched to a gene: 8. Germline CDR1 MDHEN, CDR2 SYDVKM. This CDR3 contains 15 residues. In DNA, the CDR3 is TGTGCCAGCAGCCTAGGACAGGGGAGGGCAGATACGCAGTATTTT. Encoded protein: CASSLGQGRADTQYF.

This clone appeared a few times. The sample carries other DNA sequences with the same CDR3. The V gene is TRBV9, the J gene TRBJ1-2; D is uncertain. V gave up 3 bases and J gave up 8 bases, with 5 bases separating them. This CDR3 contains 10 residues. Per germline, CDR1 SGDLS and CDR2 YYNGEE. The CDR3 protein is CASSGRGYTF. The CDR3 nucleotides read TGTGCCAGCAGCGGGAGAGGCTACACCTTC. Together with reference TRBV9 and TRBJ1-2, the CDR3 gives the full variable domain: DSGVTQTPKHLITATGQRVTLRCSPRSGDLSVYWYQQSLDQGLQFLIQYYNGEERAKGNILERFSAQQFPDLHSELNLSSLELGDSALYFCASSGRGYTFGSGTRLTVV.

The chain links TRBV9 to TRBJ2-5, with 11 positions matching TRBD2. The CDR3 sequence is 15 residues long. CDR1 is SGDLS and CDR2 is YYNGEE in the germline V gene. Losses at the gene ends were 0 bases for V and 5 bases for J; bases not matched to a gene: 3. CDR3 region: CASSVELAGDETQYF. CDR3 nucleotides: TGTGCCAGCAGCGTAGAACTAGCGGGGGATGAGACCCAGTACTTC.

The J gene is TRBJ1-3, the V gene TRBV14; D ambiguous. The CDR3 length is 15 residues. V was pared by 0 bases and J by 4 bases, with 10 bases between. Germline V CDR1 and CDR2: SGHDN, FVKESK. In DNA form, the CDR3 reads TGTGCCAGCAGCCAAGATGCGGGATTCGGAAACACCATATATTTT. Translation gives CASSQDAGFGNTIYF.

This sequence joins TRBV2 and TRBJ2-2, with 10 bases matching TRBD2. The V gene's germline CDR1 is SNHLY and CDR2 FYNNEI. The CDR3 is 15 residues long. V gave up 9 bases and J gave up 0 bases; unmatched junction bases: 4. The chain's CDR3 is CASSGLATNTGELFF. As DNA, the CDR3 is TGTGCCAGTTCGGGACTAGCGACGAACACCGGGGAGCTGTTTTTT. Filled out from reference TRBV2 and TRBJ2-2, the complete variable domain reads EPEVTQTPSHQVTQMGQEVILRCVPISNHLYFYWYRQILGQKVEFLVSFYNNEISEKSEIFDDQFSVERPDGSNFTLKIRSTKLEDSAMYFCASSGLATNTGELFFGEGSRLTVL.

This chain links TRBV7-6 with TRBJ2-7; 7 nucleotides match TRBD1. The germline CDR1 and CDR2 sequences are SGHVS and FNYEAQ. V was pared by 1 base and J by 2 bases, with 5 bases of the junction left unmatched. This CDR3 is 15 amino acids long. Here the CDR3 DNA reads TGTGCCAGCAGCTTAGAGGGGGCGTTAACCTACGAGCAGTACTTC. Amino acids: CASSLEGALTYEQYF.

This clone was counted a single time. V gene TRBV5-5 combines with J gene TRBJ2-7, with TRBD1 identical over 9 bases. The V gene end was trimmed by 2 bases and the J gene end by 4 bases; junction bases not matched to a gene: 4. The germline CDR1 and CDR2 sequences are SGHKS and YYEKEE (reference sequence). This CDR3 region has 14 residues. This CDR3 reads CASSFGQGWYEQYF. The DNA for the CDR3 is TGTGCCAGCAGCTTTGGACAGGGGTGGTACGAGCAGTACTTC. The whole variable domain, remainder taken from reference TRBV5-5 and TRBJ2-7, is DAGVTQSPTHLIKTRGQQVTLRCSPISGHKSVSWYQQVLGQGPQFIFQYYEKEERGRGNFPDRFSARQFPNYSSELNVNALLLGDSALYLCASSFGQGWYEQYFGPGTRLTVT.

This chain connects TRBV4-3 to TRBJ1-1; D unresolved. Trimming stripped 0 bases from V and 4 bases from J, with 12 bases between. This CDR3 is built from 15 residues. Per germline, CDR1 LGHNA and CDR2 YSLEER. In DNA, the CDR3 is TGCGCCAGCAGCCAAGATTCGGAGGGAGCCACTGAAGCTTTCTTT. Translating gives CASSQDSEGATEAFF.

This chain uses TRBV7-9 with TRBJ2-7; the D gene could be TRBD1 or TRBD2 (5 bases each). Germline CDR1 SEHNR, CDR2 FQNEAQ (reference sequence). The CDR3 is 15 residues long. Deletions cut 2 bases from V and 4 bases from J, with 15 bases between. Here the CDR3 reads CASSLLYGAVYEQYF. For the CDR3, the DNA is TGTGCCAGCAGCTTATTATACGGGGCCGTTTACGAGCAGTACTTC.